This is a list of T cell receptor beta chains from one sample in a study of cytotoxic CD8 clonotypes in ibrutinib-treated CLL. The method was immunoSEQ multiplex PCR; TCRdb's version includes in-frame clones alone and lacks a portion of them. The sample records tens of thousands of clones, roughly 71% being singletons. Material: PBMCs, obtained after 12 months of ibrutinib treatment. The receptors derive from a human donor with chronic lymphocytic leukemia. CDR3s include the opening cysteine and the closing phenylalanine or tryptophan. Each record gives: J gene, V gene, CDR3 protein.

>TRBJ2-5|TRBV4-2
CASSLQPRGAETQYF
>TRBJ2-1|TRBV12-1
CASSRKTSGGSYNEQFF
>TRBJ2-5|TRBV10-3
CAISPGTAAYQETQYF
>TRBJ2-6|TRBV19
CASTISGANVLTF
>TRBJ1-5|TRBV2
CASSELGNQPQHF
>TRBJ2-5|TRBV28
CASSLELAEETQYF
>TRBJ2-2|TRBV11-2
CASSLVVAGSGELFF
>TRBJ2-1|TRBV5-1
CASSYGTLNEQFF
>TRBJ2-7|TRBV6-5
CASSYRVAGGWEQYF
>TRBJ2-1|TRBV6-4
CASKDPRSYNEQFF
>TRBJ2-3|TRBV19
CASSISLAVGTDTQYF
>TRBJ2-1|TRBV5-6
CASSVQDEQFF
>TRBJ1-2|TRBV30
CAWSVGHPNYGYTF
>TRBJ2-3|TRBV5-1
CASSLFLSTDTQYF
>TRBJ2-5|TRBV6-1
CATQGVSRETQYF
>TRBJ1-1|TRBV10-3
CAISVIQGDEAFF
>TRBJ2-3|TRBV5-1
CASSSGLTTDTQYF
>TRBJ2-7|TRBV10-2
CASTRALGGSSYEQYF
>TRBJ2-7|TRBV28
CASSFLQIPPREQYF
>TRBJ1-1|TRBV27
CASSRGTEAFF
>TRBJ2-5|TRBV19
CASSISLHPWREGRETQYF
>TRBJ2-1|TRBV9
CASSVGTGRNEQFF
>TRBJ1-1|TRBV6-4
CASNPGTGEAFF
>TRBJ2-7|TRBV11-2
CASSLAAFGTGRNEQYF
>TRBJ2-2|TRBV2
CASSDGLGPGELFF
>TRBJ2-7|TRBV20-1
CSAREVYEQYF
>TRBJ2-1|TRBV30
CAWSFGSPNSYNEQFF
>TRBJ1-3|TRBV6-6
CASSYPSGVSGNTIYF
>TRBJ1-4|TRBV6-5
CASSRGTNEKLFF
>TRBJ1-3|TRBV5-4
CASSLDGAPGNTIYF
>TRBJ2-7|TRBV11-2
CASSLGGTSVHEQYF
>TRBJ1-1|TRBV5-1
CASSRRDPLNTEAFF
>TRBJ2-7|TRBV11-2
CASSRQGPYEQYF
>TRBJ2-5|TRBV2
CASSELPVRRQETQYF
>TRBJ2-7|TRBV28
CASSLLAGGDEQYF
>TRBJ2-3|TRBV5-4
CASSLRLAETDTQYF
>TRBJ2-3|TRBV7-3
CASSLTPAGGTDTQYF
>TRBJ1-1|TRBV25-1
CASSQVGGEAFF
>TRBJ1-1|TRBV6-1
CASSPNRGNTEAFF
>TRBJ2-2|TRBV9
CASSVAIGELFF
>TRBJ2-2|TRBV6-1
CAHQGVGSTGELFF
>TRBJ2-7|TRBV5-1
CASSSNAYEQYF
>TRBJ1-5|TRBV6-1
CASGPLEQPQHF
>TRBJ2-2|TRBV9
CASSVGPVTSGRGKSGELFF
>TRBJ2-7|TRBV23-1
CRRGTPSYEQYF
>TRBJ2-2|TRBV7-2
CASSLNLQAGGRTGELFF
>TRBJ2-5|TRBV7-6
CASSLVGVQETQYF
>TRBJ2-5|TRBV5-1
CASSLGVGQETQYF